This T cell receptor (beta chain) is drawn from a study of blood T cell repertoires in COVID-19. Participant-reported clinical history was the basis for cohort assignment. Profiled with immunoSEQ multiplex PCR; TCRdb holds only in-frame clones, not every one. This table has roughly 500,000 clones, roughly 90% appearing once. The CDR3 consists of 14 residues. Germline V CDR1 and CDR2: SEHNR, FQNEAQ (reference sequence). The junction had 5 bases not matched to a gene; V was cut back by 4 bases and J by 5 bases. The specimen was PBMCs or T cells enriched from blood (not recorded which). This chain uses TRBV7-9 with TRBJ2-1; the match to TRBD1 covers 7 bases. The sequence was obtained from a middle-aged woman who had recovered from COVID-19. CDR3 in amino acids: CASSSGQVNNEQFF. Written as DNA, the CDR3 is TGTGCCAGCAGCTCCGGACAGGTTAACAATGAGCAGTTCTTC.